These 14 T cell receptor beta chains came from one sample sequenced in a study of T cells in localized non-small cell lung cancer. The table came from immunoSEQ multiplex PCR; TCRdb's copy has only in-frame clones and leaves some out. The data hold fewer than 90,000 clones, with 70% to 90% observed a single time. Sequencing used peripheral blood, obtained before any cancer treatment. The receptors shown here come from a man aged 35-75 years with stage I lung adenocarcinoma.

This rearrangement joins TRBV6-1 to TRBJ2-7, with 9 bases fitting TRBD1. The trim removed 3 bases at V and 2 bases at J, leaving 5 bases unmatched. CDR1 is MNHNS and CDR2 is SASEGT in the germline V gene. The CDR3 runs 15 residues. The CDR3 protein is CASSEGQGLTYEQYF. The CDR3 DNA sequence: TGTGCCAGCAGTGAGGGACAGGGTCTAACCTACGAGCAGTACTTC.

J is TRBJ2-7 and V is TRBV27; the D is unclear. The CDR3 contains 15 residues. The germline gives CDR1 MNHEY, CDR2 SMNVEV (reference sequence). Deletions cut 5 bases from V and 3 bases from J, with 17 bases between. DNA of the CDR3: TGTGCCAGCAGTGATACCGGGCCTCGCGGCTACGAGCAGTACTTC. It translates to CASSDTGPRGYEQYF.

The V gene is TRBV19, the J gene TRBJ2-1; 9 bases align to TRBD2. V trimming: 2 bases; J trimming: 1 base; junction bases outside the gene matches: 3. Germline-derived CDR1 and CDR2 are LNHDA and SQIVND (reference sequence). The CDR3 covers 16 residues. CDR3 in DNA: TGTGCCAGTAGTATATTGCGGGGGGGTTCCTACAATGAGCAGTTCTTC. This codes for CASSILRGGSYNEQFF. Supplemented by reference TRBV19 and TRBJ2-1, the full variable domain reads DGGITQSPKYLFRKEGQNVTLSCEQNLNHDAMYWYRQDPGQGLRLIYYSQIVNDFQKGDIAEGYSVSREKKESFPLTVTSAQKNPTAFYLCASSILRGGSYNEQFFGPGTRLTVL.

This chain connects TRBV5-6 to TRBJ1-1, with TRBD1 identical over 9 bases. CDR1 and CDR2 from the germline V gene are SGHDT and YYEEEE. The CDR3 runs to 13 residues. The V gene end was trimmed by 7 bases and the J gene end by 5 bases; junction bases not matched to a gene: 6. The CDR3 DNA reads as TGTGCCAGCGGACAGGGGTTAAAGACTGAAGCTTTCTTT. It is translated as CASGQGLKTEAFF.

The chain uses TRBV6-6 and TRBJ2-1, with D unclear. CDR1 and CDR2 from the germline V gene are MNHNY and SVGAGI (reference sequence). V was shortened by 8 bases and J by 4 bases, with 6 bases between the two germline ends. This CDR3 has 11 amino acids. The DNA of the CDR3 is TGTGCCAGCGACGATTACAATGAGCAGTTCTTC. Translating gives CASDDYNEQFF.

V is TRBV27 and J is TRBJ2-7; 7 bases are shared with TRBD2. The CDR3 covers 14 residues. Germline V CDR1 and CDR2: MNHEY, SMNVEV (reference sequence). The V segment lost 5 bases and the J segment 4 bases; nucleotides outside the gene matches: 8. The CDR3 reads CASSTRGGDYEQYF. Here the CDR3 DNA reads TGTGCCAGCAGTACCCGGGGAGGGGATTACGAGCAGTACTTC.

This clone was seen a single time. The chain has TRBV7-2 and TRBJ1-2; the D is unclear. Germline CDR1 is SGHTA and CDR2 is FQGNSA. Trimming cost V 3 bases and J 4 bases, with 6 bases left between them. The CDR3 consists of 12 residues. The CDR3 spells CASSFVTYGYTF. The CDR3 coding sequence is TGTGCCAGCAGCTTCGTCACCTATGGCTACACCTTC.

This chain connects TRBV7-3 to TRBJ2-1; D is uncertain. Trimming took 4 bases from V and 3 from J, leaving 10 bases between them. This CDR3 has 14 amino acids. Germline values: CDR1 SGHTA, CDR2 FQGTGA. The CDR3 loop reads CASSSTINYNEQFF. In nucleotides, the CDR3 is TGTGCCAGCAGCTCCACCATAAACTACAATGAGCAGTTCTTC.

V usage is TRBV7-9 and J usage is TRBJ2-1; D is uncertain. The length of the CDR3 is 12 residues. Germline V lookup: CDR1 SEHNR, CDR2 FQNEAQ (reference sequence). V shed 1 base and J shed 9 bases, with 7 bases lying between them. The CDR3 loop reads CASSLVQFEQFF. As DNA, the CDR3 is TGTGCCAGCAGCTTAGTTCAGTTTGAGCAGTTCTTC.

The chain links TRBV28 to TRBJ2-1, with 13 bases fitting TRBD2. V lost 7 bases and J lost 7; bases outside the gene matches: 10. Germline V CDR1 and CDR2: MDHEN, SYDVKM. This CDR3 has 16 residues. The CDR3 spells CASTDTSGRAGNEQFF. CDR3 bases: TGTGCCAGCACAGACACTAGCGGGAGGGCCGGGAATGAGCAGTTCTTC.

V usage is TRBV6-5 and J usage is TRBJ1-6, with TRBD1 as a possible D gene (6 bases). V was pared by 8 bases and J by 7 bases, with 9 bases between. Germline CDR1 and CDR2: MNHEY and SVGAGI. The CDR3 runs 12 residues. In DNA, the CDR3 is TGTGCCAGCGGGAGGGGGAATTCACCCCTCCACTTT. It encodes CASGRGNSPLHF.

The V call is TRBV4-1, the J call TRBJ1-1; the D gene is possibly TRBD1 (5 bases). This CDR3 comprises 17 residues. CDR1 is MGHRA, CDR2 YSYEKL, per germline. The V end was cut by 1 base, the J end by 5 bases, with 20 bases between. The CDR3 region is CASSQGFRAGAETEAFF. The CDR3 DNA follows: TGCGCCAGCAGCCAAGGGTTTAGGGCTGGGGCTGAAACTGAAGCTTTCTTT.

This clone was seen more than once but under ten times. V usage is TRBV4-2 and J usage is TRBJ1-1; D gene uncertain. This CDR3 is 14 amino acids long. Trimming cost V 1 base and J 10 bases, with 16 bases left between them. Germline lookup yields CDR1 LGHNA and CDR2 YNFKEQ. The DNA for the CDR3 is TGTGCCAGCAGCCAAGGGGAACGCGGGAGAGGAGCTTTCTTT. Its protein product is CASSQGERGRGAFF.

This clone was found once. V usage is TRBV28 and J usage is TRBJ1-3; TRBD1 aligns across 8 bases. This CDR3 spans 19 amino acids. CDR1 MDHEN and CDR2 SYDVKM come from the germline V gene. J lost 0 bases, V lost 1 base, and 11 bases had no gene match. CDR3 coding DNA: TGTGCCAGCAGTTTATCCCCTCCAGGGGGCCCTACCTCTGGAAACACCATATATTTT. Residues: CASSLSPPGGPTSGNTIYF. Using reference TRBV28 and TRBJ1-3 for the parts outside the CDR3, the full variable domain is DVKVTQSSRYLVKRTGEKVFLECVQDMDHENMFWYRQDPGLGLRLIYFSYDVKMKEKGDIPEGYSVSREKKERFSLILESASTNQTSMYLCASSLSPPGGPTSGNTIYFGEGSWLTVV.